This TCR beta chain was sequenced in a study of blood T cell repertoires in COVID-19. In the study overall: Spain, Italy and the United States supplied samples that represented acute and convalescent COVID-19. The cDNA or gDNA used as material had been derived from T cells, B-cell-depleted T cells, or PBMCs.

Authors' methods: How many nucleated cells were present was estimated from reference gene primer amplification. Profiled with immunoSEQ multiplex PCR; TCRdb holds only in-frame clones, not every one. V and J calls and clone size are given by that table; D and trimming were obtained from the DNA. The sample consists of about 670,000 clones, more than 80% of them appearing once. This clone was found a few times. Trimming took 7 bases from V and 0 from J, leaving 10 bases between them. Looked up from germline, CDR1 is LNHNV and CDR2 is YYDKDF (reference sequence). CDR3 size: 14 residues. The sequenced material came from peripheral blood. The sequence came from a woman younger than 35 with acute or convalescent COVID-19. This chain joins TRBV15 and TRBJ2-1; D not certain. The CDR3 loop reads CATNRVGSYNEQFF. The CDR3 DNA follows: TGTGCCACCAATCGGGTGGGCTCCTACAATGAGCAGTTCTTC.